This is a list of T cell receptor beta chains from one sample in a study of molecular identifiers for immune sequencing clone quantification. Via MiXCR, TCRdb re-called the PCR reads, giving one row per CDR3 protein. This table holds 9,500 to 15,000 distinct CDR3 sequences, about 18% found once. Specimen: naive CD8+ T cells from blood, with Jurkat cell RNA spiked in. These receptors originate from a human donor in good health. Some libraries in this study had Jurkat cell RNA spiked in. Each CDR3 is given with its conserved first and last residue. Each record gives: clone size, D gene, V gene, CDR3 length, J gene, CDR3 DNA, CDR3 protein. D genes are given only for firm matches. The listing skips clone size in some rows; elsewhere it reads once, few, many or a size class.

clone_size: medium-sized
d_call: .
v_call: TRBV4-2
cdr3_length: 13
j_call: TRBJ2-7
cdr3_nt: TGTGCCAGCAGCCAAGGCCTAGCTTACGAGCAGTACTTC
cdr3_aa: CASSQGLAYEQYF

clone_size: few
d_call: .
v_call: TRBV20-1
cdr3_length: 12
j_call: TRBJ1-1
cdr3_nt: TGCAGTGCTAGATGGGGACAAACTGAAGCTTTCTTT
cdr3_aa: CSARWGQTEAFF

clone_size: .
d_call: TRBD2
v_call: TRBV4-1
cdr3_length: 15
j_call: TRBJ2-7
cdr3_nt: TGCACCAGCAGCCCACTAGCGGGAGTTTACTACGAGCAGTACTTC
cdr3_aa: CTSSPLAGVYYEQYF

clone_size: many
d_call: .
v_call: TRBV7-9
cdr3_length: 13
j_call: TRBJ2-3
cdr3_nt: TGTGCCAGCAGTTGGGACCTCACAGATACGCAGTATTTT
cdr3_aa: CASSWDLTDTQYF

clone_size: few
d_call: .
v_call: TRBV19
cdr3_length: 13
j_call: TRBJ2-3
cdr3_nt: TGTGCCAGTAGGGTGGGGCTGGCAGATACGCAGTATTTT
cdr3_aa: CASRVGLADTQYF

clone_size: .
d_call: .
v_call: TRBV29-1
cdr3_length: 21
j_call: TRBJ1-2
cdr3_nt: TGCAGCGTTGGGGGGAAAGTTGATCTAGGGCAGTCGACTTCCCCCTACTATGGCTACACCTTC
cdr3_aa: CSVGGKVDLGQSTSPYYGYTF

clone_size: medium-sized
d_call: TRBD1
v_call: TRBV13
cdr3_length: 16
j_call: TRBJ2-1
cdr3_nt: TGTGCCAGCAGCTTGGACAGGTCCAGCTCCTACAATGAGCAGTTCTTC
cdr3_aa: CASSLDRSSSYNEQFF

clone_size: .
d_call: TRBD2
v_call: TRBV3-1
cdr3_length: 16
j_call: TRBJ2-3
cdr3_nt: TGTGCCACCCGTAGTTGGCGGGAGAGCGGCACAGATACGCAGTATTTT
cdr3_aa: CATRSWRESGTDTQYF

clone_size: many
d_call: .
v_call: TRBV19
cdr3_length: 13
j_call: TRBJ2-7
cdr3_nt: TGTGCCAGTAGTGCCGGACAGAGCTACGAGCAGTACTTC
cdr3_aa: CASSAGQSYEQYF

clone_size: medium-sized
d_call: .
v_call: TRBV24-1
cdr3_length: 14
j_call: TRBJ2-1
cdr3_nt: TGTGCCACCAGTGATTTGCAAGTCGGCGATGAGCAGTTCTTC
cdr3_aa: CATSDLQVGDEQFF

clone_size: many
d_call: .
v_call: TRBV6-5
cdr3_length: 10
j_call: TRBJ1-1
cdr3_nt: TGTGCCACCTGGAGTACTGAAGCTTTCTTT
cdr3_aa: CATWSTEAFF

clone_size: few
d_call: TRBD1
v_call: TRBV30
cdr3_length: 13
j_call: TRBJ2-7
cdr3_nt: TGTGCCTGGAGTACGGGACAGTCCTACGAGCAGTACTTC
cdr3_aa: CAWSTGQSYEQYF

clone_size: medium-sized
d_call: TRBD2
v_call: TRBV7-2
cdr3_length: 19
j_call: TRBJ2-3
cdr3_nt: TGTGCCAGCAGCAAAGGACTAGCGGGAGGCCCTGACTACACAGATACGCAGTATTTT
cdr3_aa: CASSKGLAGGPDYTDTQYF

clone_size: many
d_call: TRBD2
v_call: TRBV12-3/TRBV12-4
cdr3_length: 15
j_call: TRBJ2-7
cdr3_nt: TGTGCCAGCAGGGTACTCGGGACTAGCGGGTTCGAGCAGTACTTC
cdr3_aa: CASRVLGTSGFEQYF

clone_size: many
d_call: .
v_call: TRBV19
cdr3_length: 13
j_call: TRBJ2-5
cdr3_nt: TGTGCCAGTAGTATGCGGCCGCGAGAGACCCAGTACTTC
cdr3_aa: CASSMRPRETQYF

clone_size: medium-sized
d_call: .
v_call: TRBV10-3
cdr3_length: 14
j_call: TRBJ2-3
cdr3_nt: TGTGCCATCAGTCGTCCCGGGAACGCAGATACGCAGTATTTT
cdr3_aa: CAISRPGNADTQYF

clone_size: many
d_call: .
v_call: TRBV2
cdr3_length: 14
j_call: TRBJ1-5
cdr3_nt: TGTGCCAGCAGTGAAGGGCAGGGGTATCAGCCCCAGCATTTT
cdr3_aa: CASSEGQGYQPQHF

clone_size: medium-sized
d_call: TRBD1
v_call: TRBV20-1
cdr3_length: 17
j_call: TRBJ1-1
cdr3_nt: TGCAGTGCTAGATTCCTACCGGGACAGGGGACGAACACTGAAGCTTTCTTT
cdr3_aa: CSARFLPGQGTNTEAFF

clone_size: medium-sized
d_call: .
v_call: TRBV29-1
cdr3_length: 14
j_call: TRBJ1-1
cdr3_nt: TGCAGCGTTGCCGTGCCGGGAACAAACACTGAAGCTTTCTTT
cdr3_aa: CSVAVPGTNTEAFF

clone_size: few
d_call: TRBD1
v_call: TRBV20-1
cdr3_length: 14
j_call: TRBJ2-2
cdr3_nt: TGCAGTGCTAGGGGACAGGGGACCACCGGGGAGCTGTTTTTT
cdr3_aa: CSARGQGTTGELFF

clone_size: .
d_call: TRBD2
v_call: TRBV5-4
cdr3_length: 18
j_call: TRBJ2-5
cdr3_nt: TGTGCCAGCAGCTTTGTATGGGGACTAGCCGCCCACCAAGAGACCCAGTACTTC
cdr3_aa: CASSFVWGLAAHQETQYF

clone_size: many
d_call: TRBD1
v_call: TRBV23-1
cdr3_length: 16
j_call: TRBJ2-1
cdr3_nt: TGCGCCAGCAGTCAATCTAAAGGGGGCCTCTACAATGAGCAGTTCTTC
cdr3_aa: CASSQSKGGLYNEQFF

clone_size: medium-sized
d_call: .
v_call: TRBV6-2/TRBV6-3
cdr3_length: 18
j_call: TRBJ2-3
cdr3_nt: TGTGCCAGCAGTTACTCTTACCCTTTAGCGGTTAGCACAGATACGCAGTATTTT
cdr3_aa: CASSYSYPLAVSTDTQYF

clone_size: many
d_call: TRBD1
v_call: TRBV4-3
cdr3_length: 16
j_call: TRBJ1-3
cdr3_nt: TGCGCCAGCAGCCAAGACCCAGGGGGCAGTGGAAACACCATATATTTT
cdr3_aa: CASSQDPGGSGNTIYF

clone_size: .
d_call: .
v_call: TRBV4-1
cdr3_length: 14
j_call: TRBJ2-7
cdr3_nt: TGCGCCAGCAGCCCCCGGGACTCAACCTACGAGCAGTACTTC
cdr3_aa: CASSPRDSTYEQYF

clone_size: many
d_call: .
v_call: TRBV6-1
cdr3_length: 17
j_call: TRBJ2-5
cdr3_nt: TGTGCCAGGCTCCGAAAGCAGGTCCCGTTTGGGCAAGAGACCCAGTACTTC
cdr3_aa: CARLRKQVPFGQETQYF

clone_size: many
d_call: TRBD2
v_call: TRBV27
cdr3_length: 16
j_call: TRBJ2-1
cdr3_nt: TGTGCCAGCAGTTTATTCCCTAGCGGGAGGGCCGGTGAGCAGTTCTTC
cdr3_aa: CASSLFPSGRAGEQFF

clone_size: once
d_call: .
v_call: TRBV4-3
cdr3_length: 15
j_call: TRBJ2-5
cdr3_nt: TGCGCCAGCAGCAGAGGGTCAGGAGGTGAGGAGACCCAGTACTTC
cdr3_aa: CASSRGSGGEETQYF

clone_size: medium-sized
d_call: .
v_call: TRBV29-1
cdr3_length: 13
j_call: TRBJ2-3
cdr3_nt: TGCAGCGTTGACGGGAGTCTGACAGATACGCAGTATTTT
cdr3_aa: CSVDGSLTDTQYF

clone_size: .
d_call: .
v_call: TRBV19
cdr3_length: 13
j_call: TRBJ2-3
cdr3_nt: TGTGCCAGTAGCCTATTAAGCACAGATACGCAGTATTTT
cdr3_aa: CASSLLSTDTQYF

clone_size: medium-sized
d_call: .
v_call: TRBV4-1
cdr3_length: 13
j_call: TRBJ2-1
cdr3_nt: TGCGCCAGCAGCCAAGATGGGCGCGATGAGCAGTTCTTC
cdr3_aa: CASSQDGRDEQFF

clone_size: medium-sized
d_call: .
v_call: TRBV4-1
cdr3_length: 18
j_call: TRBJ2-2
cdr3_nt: TGCGCCAGCAGCCAATATACCCAGGGCAGGGCGAACACCGGGGAGCTGTTTTTT
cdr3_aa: CASSQYTQGRANTGELFF

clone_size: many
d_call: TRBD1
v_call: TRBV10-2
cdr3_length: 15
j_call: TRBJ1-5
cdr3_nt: TGCGCCAGCAGTGAGGGACAGGGGTTCAATCAGCCCCAGCATTTT
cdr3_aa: CASSEGQGFNQPQHF

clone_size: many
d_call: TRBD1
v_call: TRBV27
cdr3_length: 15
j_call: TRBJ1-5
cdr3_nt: TGTGCCAGCAGTACAGGACAGGGATATCGTCAGCCCCAGCATTTT
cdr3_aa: CASSTGQGYRQPQHF

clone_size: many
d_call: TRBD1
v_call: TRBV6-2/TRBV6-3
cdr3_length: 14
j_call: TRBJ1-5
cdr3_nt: TGTGCCAGCAGGCCTGACAGGGGGTGGCAGCCCCAGCATTTT
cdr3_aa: CASRPDRGWQPQHF

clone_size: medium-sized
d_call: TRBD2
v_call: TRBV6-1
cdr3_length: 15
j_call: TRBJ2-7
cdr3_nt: TGTGCCAGCAGTGTATGGACTAGCGAGGGCTACGAGCAGTACTTC
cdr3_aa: CASSVWTSEGYEQYF

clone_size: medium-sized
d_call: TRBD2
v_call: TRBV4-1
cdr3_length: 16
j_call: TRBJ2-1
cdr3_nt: TGCGCCAGCAGCCTGTCATCTAGCGGGCAATACAATGAGCAGTTCTTC
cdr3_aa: CASSLSSSGQYNEQFF

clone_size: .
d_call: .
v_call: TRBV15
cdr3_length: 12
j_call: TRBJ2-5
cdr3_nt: TGTGCCACCAGCAGCACCCAAGAGACCCAGTACTTC
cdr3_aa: CATSSTQETQYF

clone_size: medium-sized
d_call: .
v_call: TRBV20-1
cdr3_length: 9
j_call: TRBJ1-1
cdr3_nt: TGCACCCCGGATCCAGAAACTTTCTTT
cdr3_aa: CTPDPETFF

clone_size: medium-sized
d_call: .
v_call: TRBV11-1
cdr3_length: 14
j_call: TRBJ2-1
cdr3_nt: TGTGCCAGCGGACTGGACCATCCTAAGGATGAGCAGTTCTTC
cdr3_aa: CASGLDHPKDEQFF